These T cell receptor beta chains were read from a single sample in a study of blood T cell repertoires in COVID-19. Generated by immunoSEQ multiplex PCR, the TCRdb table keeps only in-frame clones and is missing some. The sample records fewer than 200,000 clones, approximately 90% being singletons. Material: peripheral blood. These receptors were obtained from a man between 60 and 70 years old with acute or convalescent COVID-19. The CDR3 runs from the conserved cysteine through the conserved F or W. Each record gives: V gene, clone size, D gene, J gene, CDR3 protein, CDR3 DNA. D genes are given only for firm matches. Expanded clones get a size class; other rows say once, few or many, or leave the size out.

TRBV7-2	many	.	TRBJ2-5	CASSLALRAQRQETQYF	TGTGCCAGCAGCTTAGCGTTGAGGGCCCAGCGCCAAGAGACCCAGTACTTC
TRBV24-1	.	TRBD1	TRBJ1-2	CATSATSGTGDSAQYGYTF	TGTGCCACCAGTGCCACCTCCGGGACAGGGGACTCTGCCCAATATGGCTACACCTTC
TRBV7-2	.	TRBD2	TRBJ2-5	CASSLDSAGGGETQYF	TGTGCCAGCAGCTTAGACTCGGCGGGGGGCGGAGAGACCCAGTACTTC
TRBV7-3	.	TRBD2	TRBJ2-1	CASSSTSGANNEQFF	TGTGCCAGCAGCTCGACTAGCGGGGCGAACAATGAGCAGTTCTTC
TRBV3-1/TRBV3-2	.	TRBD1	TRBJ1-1	CASSPRDRGRTEAFF	TGTGCCAGCAGCCCGCGGGACAGGGGGCGGACTGAAGCTTTCTTT
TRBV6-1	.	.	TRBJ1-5	CASSEGAGFQPQHF	TGTGCCAGCAGTGAAGGGGCAGGGTTTCAGCCCCAGCATTTT
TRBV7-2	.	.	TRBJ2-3	CASSLYSGADTQYF	TGTGCCAGCAGCTTATATTCAGGGGCAGATACGCAGTATTTT
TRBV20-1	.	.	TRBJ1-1	CSARVAEVAFF	TGCAGTGCTAGAGTGGCGGAGGTGGCTTTCTTT
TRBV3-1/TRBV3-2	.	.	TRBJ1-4	CASSRRGGGGELFF	TGTGCCAGCAGCCGGAGGGGTGGCGGTGGGGAACTGTTTTTT
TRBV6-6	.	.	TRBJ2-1	CASSYSRGSNEQFF	TGTGCCAGCAGTTACTCTAGGGGGTCCAATGAGCAGTTCTTC